Sequencing of this T cell receptor (beta chain) was carried out in a study of blood T cell repertoires in COVID-19. Losses at the gene ends were 4 bases for V and 0 bases for J; bases not matched to a gene: 1. This CDR3 is built from 14 residues. Produced via immunoSEQ multiplex PCR; TCRdb's table is partial and in-frame only. The sample carries about 440,000 clones, around 88% recorded once. The sequenced material came from peripheral blood. The clonotype was recovered from a woman aged 25 to 39 with acute or convalescent COVID-19. The gene calls are TRBV23-1 and TRBJ1-2; 8 bases agree with TRBD1. TRBV23-1 is known as an ORF, though its function is uncertain. The chain's CDR3 is CASSPRGPNYGYTF. CDR3 sequence (DNA): TGCGCCAGCAGTCCCAGGGGGCCTAACTATGGCTACACCTTC.